The count of the clone carrying this T cell receptor (beta chain) is one. The data stem from a study of blood T cell repertoires in COVID-19. Study-level background: Sites in the United States, Italy and Spain provided acute and convalescent COVID-19 samples.

In Seattle, patients joined the study during active infection and were tracked longitudinally. This CDR3 region has 13 residues. V shed 3 bases and J shed 12 bases, with 15 bases lying between them. The germline CDR1 and CDR2 sequences are SGHDN and FVKESK. Per the original methods: Quantification of nucleated cells was approximated via reference gene primer amplification. TCRdb keeps only in-frame clones here, not all; method: immunoSEQ multiplex PCR. The V and J calls and the clone size are those of that table, but D and trimming were determined from the DNA. The table has some 45,000 clones, approximately 93% seen once.

The source of this sequence is a man aged 60 to 69 with COVID-19, enrolled during active disease. The rearrangement uses TRBV14 and TRBJ2-1, with D tentatively TRBD1 (6 bases). The sequenced sample consisted of peripheral blood. The CDR3 DNA is TGTGCCAGCAGCCATCTGACAGGTGCCGGGCAGTTCTTC. Its translation: CASSHLTGAGQFF.